This is a list of T cell receptor beta chains from one sample in a study of T-cell reconstitution after alpha-beta-depleted transplantation in children. TCRdb reprocessed the PCR reads with MiXCR, giving one entry per CDR3 protein. The sample holds about 300,000 distinct CDR3 sequences, 10% seen once. The sample here was PBMCs, taken before TCRalphabeta/CD19-depleted stem cell transplant. Receptors originate from a boy younger than two with acute myeloid leukemia, due to receive a stem cell transplant. Each CDR3 is given without its conserved first and last residue.

v_call	j_call	cdr3_aa
TRBV20-1	TRBJ1-2	SAVLQSNYGYT
TRBV6-4	TRBJ1-5	ARIPGVDQPQH
TRBV7-9	TRBJ2-5	ASSLRDRGRKETQY
TRBV9	TRBJ2-7	ASSVSTVPGTREQY
TRBV6-5	TRBJ1-1	ATKTGLNTEAF
TRBV20-1	TRBJ1-2	SAKDGIRGYT
TRBV7-2	TRBJ2-1	ASSFRGSYNEQF
TRBV28	TRBJ1-5	ATRTSNQPQH
TRBV3-1	TRBJ2-7	ASSQRTIAFGEQY
TRBV6-1	TRBJ2-2	ASSEWVLETGELF
TRBV6-1	TRBJ2-4	ASSAGRAGENIQY
TRBV24-1	TRBJ2-5	ATSETGQLKETQY
TRBV7-9	TRBJ1-3	ASSPARQGGNTIY
TRBV11-2	TRBJ2-1	ASSLPHRNEQF
TRBV7-9	TRBJ1-1	ASSPGVRFFMNTEAF
TRBV4-1	TRBJ2-7	ASSQGRDLSYEQY
TRBV12-3/TRBV12-4	TRBJ1-6	ASSPKGYSNSPLH
TRBV28	TRBJ2-1	ASSFRTGDGAYNEQF
TRBV28	TRBJ2-7	ASSLPGLGYEQY
TRBV10-3	TRBJ2-7	AIRTTYEQY
TRBV4-3	TRBJ2-7	ASSQEPSPGGYEQY
TRBV7-7	TRBJ2-1	ASSSRGEDEQF
TRBV7-9	TRBJ2-7	ASSFGTSSSYEQY